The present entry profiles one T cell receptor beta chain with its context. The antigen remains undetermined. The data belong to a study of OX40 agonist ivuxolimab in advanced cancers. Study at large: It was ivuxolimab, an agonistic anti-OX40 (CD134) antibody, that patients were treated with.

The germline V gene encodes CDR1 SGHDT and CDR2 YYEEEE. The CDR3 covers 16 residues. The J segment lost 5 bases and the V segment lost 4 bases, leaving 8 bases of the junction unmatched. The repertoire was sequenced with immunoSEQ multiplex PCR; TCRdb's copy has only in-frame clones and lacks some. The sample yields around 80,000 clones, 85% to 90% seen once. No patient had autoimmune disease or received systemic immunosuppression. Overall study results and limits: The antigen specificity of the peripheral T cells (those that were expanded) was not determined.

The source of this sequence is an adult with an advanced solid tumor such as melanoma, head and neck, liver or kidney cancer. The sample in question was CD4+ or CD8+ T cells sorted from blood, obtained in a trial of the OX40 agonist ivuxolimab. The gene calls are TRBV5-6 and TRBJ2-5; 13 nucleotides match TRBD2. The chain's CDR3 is CASSRELAGGSETQYF. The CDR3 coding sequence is TGTGCCAGCAGCCGCGAACTAGCGGGGGGGTCGGAGACCCAGTACTTC. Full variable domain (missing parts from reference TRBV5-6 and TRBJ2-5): DAGVTQSPTHLIKTRGQQVTLRCSPKSGHDTVSWYQQALGQGPQFIFQYYEEEERQRGNFPDRFSGHQFPNYSSELNVNALLLGDSALYLCASSRELAGGSETQYFGPGTRLLVL.